Below are 3 T cell receptor beta chains sequenced from a single sample in a study of cytomegalovirus exposure and HLA in healthy donors. 13 Jbeta primers and 60 Vbeta primers were used for the PCR. TCRdb's copy holds only in-frame clones and misses some; the assay was immunoSEQ multiplex PCR. Among 85,000 to 100,000 clones, 55% to 75% were seen once, and the ten largest hold 3.2%. Sequenced sample: PBMCs. The receptor source for this set is a man aged 60 to 75 in good health and CMV-seronegative.

The chain carries TRBV2 and TRBJ1-1; the match to TRBD1 covers 7 bases. CDR1 and CDR2 from the germline V gene are SNHLY and FYNNEI. The CDR3 is made up of 14 amino acids. Trimming at V came to 6 bases and at J to 1 base, leaving 5 bases not matched to a gene. CDR3 residues: CASRTGQQNTEAFF. The CDR3, as DNA: TGTGCCAGCAGGACGGGACAGCAGAACACTGAAGCTTTCTTT.

This clone was picked up a small number of times. This chain connects TRBV5-6 to TRBJ2-7, with TRBD1 matching over 7 bases. The CDR3 spans 14 residues. In germline, CDR1 is SGHDT, CDR2 YYEEEE. Trimming at V came to 4 bases and at J to 3 bases, leaving 7 bases not matched to a gene. CDR3 sequence (DNA): TGTGCCAGCAGCCCGACAGGGATCTACTACGAGCAGTACTTC. Its protein is CASSPTGIYYEQYF.

This clone was counted only a few times. The V call is TRBV9, the J call TRBJ2-2, with D perhaps TRBD1 (5 bases). The germline V and J ends were trimmed by 3 bases and 7 bases, with 13 bases remaining between them. From germline, CDR1 is SGDLS and CDR2 YYNGEE. The CDR3 is 14 residues long. Written as DNA, the CDR3 is TGTGCCAGCAGCGGGCAGGGATTCTACGGGGAGCTGTTTTTT. Translated, it gives CASSGQGFYGELFF. Full variable domain (rest looked up from reference TRBV9 and TRBJ2-2): DSGVTQTPKHLITATGQRVTLRCSPRSGDLSVYWYQQSLDQGLQFLIQYYNGEERAKGNILERFSAQQFPDLHSELNLSSLELGDSALYFCASSGQGFYGELFFGEGSRLTVL.